This T cell receptor beta chain was identified in a study of T-cell memory formation after mild COVID-19. Overall study: Largely, TCR clusters stayed within a single donor. Study findings and constraints: Later expanders leaned CD4+, whereas clones that contracted between day 15 and 85 were balanced CD4/CD8. Contracting CD4+ clones were located mainly in CM and EM, and CD8+ clones in EMRA.

This clonotype was observed at least ten times. Its target is not known. The CDR3 spans 13 residues. V dropped 4 bases and J dropped 7; count of bases not matched to a gene: 6. CDR1 and CDR2 from the germline V gene are LGHDT and YNNKEL (reference sequence). 5'RACE primed at constant segments yielded TCR alpha and TCR beta cDNA libraries bearing sample barcodes and UMIs. From the 5' RACE reads, TCRdb called clonotypes with MiXCR, one entry per CDR3 protein. Of some 340,000 distinct CDR3 sequences detected, over 10% appear once; the ten largest clones hold about a fifth. The clonotype comes from a man between 18 and 29 years old who had mild COVID-19 (a few samples of this study predate the infection). Cell type and time point are not known. Material for sequencing was PBMCs or a T cell subset sorted from them (not recorded which). The chain joins TRBV3-1 to TRBJ2-5; TRBD2 matches at 7 bases. In DNA form, the CDR3 reads TGTGCCAGCAGCCCCACCGGGGAGGGGACCCAGTACTTC. Residues: CASSPTGEGTQYF.